A single sample is the source of the 29 T cell receptor beta chains below, sequenced in a study of blood T cells in healthy people across ages. Primers used in a second PCR of roughly 6 to 12 cycles were a sample-barcoded 5' primer and a J-beta primer mix. Each CDR3 protein gets one entry after TCRdb re-called the 5' RACE reads with MiXCR. The sample shows hundreds of thousands of distinct CDR3 sequences, 40% to 55% of them seen only once. The sample comprised blood. These receptors were obtained from an elderly man in good health.

This clonotype turned up a few times. V gene TRBV7-9 combines with J gene TRBJ2-1, with TRBD2 matching over 9 bases. Germline CDR1 reads SEHNR; CDR2 reads FQNEAQ (reference sequence). The V segment lost 3 bases and the J segment 9 bases; nucleotides outside the gene matches: 9. The CDR3 length is 15 residues. The DNA of the CDR3 is TGTGCCAGCAGCTTGCTAGCGGGGTCTAGGGGTGAGCAGTTCTTC. Translation: CASSLLAGSRGEQFF.

In this sample, this clonotype turned up a few times. This CDR3 is CASSLEKNTEAFF. For the CDR3, the DNA is TGCGCCAGCAGCCTCGAAAAGAACACTGAAGCTTTCTTT. J is TRBJ1-1 and V is TRBV5-1, with D hard to call. V lost 4 bases to trimming and J lost 1 base, with 8 bases between them. Germline V CDR1 and CDR2: SGHRS, YFSETQ. This CDR3 contains 13 residues.

V and J are TRBV5-6 and TRBJ2-3; D tentatively reads TRBD1 or TRBD2 (6 bases each). The CDR3 covers 15 residues. Trimming removed 3 bases at V and 3 bases at J, with 14 bases between. Germline V lookup: CDR1 SGHDT, CDR2 YYEEEE. This CDR3 is CASSWAGGGTDTQYF. The CDR3 DNA reads TGTGCCAGCAGCTGGGCCGGAGGGGGAACAGATACGCAGTATTTT.

On this clonotype: At one of its ends the junction is not consistent with the germline gene, which may arise from a read error. The rearrangement joins TRBV20-1 to TRBJ2-3; D gene ambiguous. The length of the CDR3 is 14 residues. Per germline, CDR1 DFQATT and CDR2 SNEGSKA (reference sequence). CDR3 in DNA: TGCAGTGCTAGTGTTGACGGACGCACAGAGACGCAGTATTTT. As protein: CSASVDGRTETQYF.

For this clonotype: A single base separates this from a much larger clone, so it may be a read error. The rearrangement links TRBV14 to TRBJ2-4, with TRBD1 matching over 7 bases. The end of the DNA aligns better with TRBJ2-7, so the J call may be wrong. This CDR3 has 14 amino acids. Germline V CDR1 and CDR2: SGHDN, FVKESK. The CDR3 reads CASSPATGTYEQYF. The CDR3, as DNA: TGTGCCAGCAGCCCAGCGACAGGGACCTACGAGCAGTACTTC.

CDR3 DNA sequence: TGTGCCAGCAGACTAACTAGCGGGGAAAGGGGTGAGCAGTTCTTC. It codes for CASRLTSGERGEQFF. The chain couples TRBV2 to TRBJ2-1; the match to TRBD2 covers 10 bases. The CDR3 is made up of 15 amino acids. Trimming cost V 6 bases and J 9 bases; bases outside gene matches: 11. CDR1 and CDR2 from the germline V gene are SNHLY and FYNNEI.

This chain uses TRBV12-3 or TRBV12-4 with TRBJ2-7, with 7 bases aligning to TRBD2. V shed 6 bases and J 5 bases; nucleotides not matched to a gene: 10. This CDR3 is 14 amino acids long. The CDR3 sequence: CASSVTSGDHEQYF. CDR3 nucleotides: TGTGCCAGCAGCGTGACGAGCGGGGACCACGAGCAGTACTTC.

The chain is built from TRBV7-2 and TRBJ2-7; 10 nucleotides match TRBD2. Trimming cost V 1 base and J 4 bases; bases outside gene matches: 7. This CDR3 comprises 16 residues. Germline CDR1 reads SGHTA; CDR2 reads FQGNSA. In nucleotides, the CDR3 is TGTGCCAGCAGCTTAGATTTAGCGGGAGGAGCGTACGAGCAGTACTTC. Translation: CASSLDLAGGAYEQYF.

This clonotype was counted many times. The J gene is TRBJ2-5, the V gene TRBV7-2; D not certain. The CDR3 spans 14 residues. The germline V gene has CDR1 SGHTA and CDR2 FQGNSA. V was cut by 3 bases and J by 2 bases, with 10 bases left in between. The CDR3 region has the DNA TGTGCCAGCAGCTTTGACTTTTATCAAGAGACCCAGTACTTC. Protein: CASSFDFYQETQYF.

The V call is TRBV7-2, the J call TRBJ2-3, with TRBD2 matching 10 bases. This CDR3 is built from 15 residues. The germline V gene encodes CDR1 SGHTA and CDR2 FQGNSA. V lost 3 bases, J lost 5 bases, and 5 bases stayed unmatched. This chain's CDR3 is CASSFLAGAGDTQYF. The CDR3 DNA sequence: TGTGCCAGCAGCTTCCTAGCGGGGGCCGGAGATACGCAGTATTTT.

This clonotype has more than one count but fewer than ten. The rearrangement joins TRBV6-5 to TRBJ1-3; a possible D gene is TRBD1 (5 bases). Germline V gives CDR1 MNHEY, CDR2 SVGAGI. The CDR3 is 16 amino acids. Trimming removed 0 bases from V and 3 bases from J, with 12 bases in between. The CDR3 DNA reads as TGTGCCAGCAGTTACTCGGGTCAGGGAAGTGGAAACACCATATATTTT. This sequence encodes CASSYSGQGSGNTIYF.

This clonotype came up a few times. The rearrangement uses TRBV20-1 and TRBJ2-3; D is possibly TRBD1 or TRBD2 (5 bases each). The germline V and J ends were trimmed by 0 bases and 4 bases, with 20 bases remaining between them. Germline CDR1 DFQATT, CDR2 SNEGSKA (reference sequence). The CDR3 covers 17 residues. The CDR3 spells CSAREPEGSARPDTQYF. The CDR3 DNA reads as TGCAGTGCTAGAGAGCCTGAGGGGTCCGCACGCCCAGATACGCAGTATTTT.

The V call is TRBV20-1, the J call TRBJ2-5; TRBD1 matches at 7 bases. Matching the DNA end better, TRBJ2-7 makes the J call doubtful. This CDR3 has 17 amino acids. From germline, CDR1 is DFQATT and CDR2 SNEGSKA (reference sequence). CDR3 protein: CSARGGTTGADSYEQYF. In nucleotides, the CDR3 is TGCAGTGCTAGAGGCGGTACCACAGGGGCCGACTCCTACGAGCAGTACTTC.

The chain links TRBV20-1 to TRBJ2-7; 12 nucleotides line up with TRBD2. The germline V gene has CDR1 DFQATT and CDR2 SNEGSKA (reference sequence). J gave up 4 bases and V 6 bases, and 7 bases lay outside the gene matches. This CDR3 contains 14 residues. The chain's CDR3 is CSAETSGSSYEQYF. Here the CDR3 DNA reads TGCAGTGCCGAGACTAGCGGGAGTTCTTACGAGCAGTACTTC.

The V gene is TRBV7-2, the J gene TRBJ1-1; unclear D gene. Germline assignment: CDR1 SGHTA and CDR2 FQGNSA. CDR3 length equals 16 residues. V lost 4 bases, J lost 8 bases, and 23 bases lay in between. CDR3 in DNA: TGTGCCAGCAGCTCTGCCCGGGCCCGCAATCAACGAGAAGCTTTCTTT. Protein product: CASSSARARNQREAFF.

The chain is built from TRBV29-1 and TRBJ2-5; tentative D call: TRBD2 (5 bases). CDR1 is SQVTM, CDR2 ANQGSEA, per germline. Trimming shortened V by 7 bases and J by 11 bases, and 23 bases separated the two germline ends. This CDR3 is built from 13 residues. The DNA of the CDR3 is TGCAGCGCCAACCTATTTGCCCGGGGTGAGCAGTACTTC. Amino acid sequence: CSANLFARGEQYF.

This clonotype was recorded a few times. The chain links TRBV20-1 to TRBJ2-1, with TRBD2 matching over 14 bases. V lost 1 base to trimming and J lost 3 bases; unmatched junction nucleotides: 2. There are 16 residues in the CDR3. The germline CDR1 and CDR2 sequences are DFQATT and SNEGSKA (reference sequence). CDR3 coding DNA: TGCAGTGCTAGAGTGGGACTAGCGGGAGTCTACAATGAGCAGTTCTTC. This codes for CSARVGLAGVYNEQFF.

The genes are TRBV7-9 and TRBJ2-3; D unclear. Germline V lookup: CDR1 SEHNR, CDR2 FQNEAQ (reference sequence). Trimming shortened V by 5 bases and J by 6 bases, and 15 bases separated the two germline ends. This CDR3 spans 14 amino acids. DNA of the CDR3: TGTGCCAGCAGCCCGCCCAGCGAGCCGGATACGCAGTATTTT. Amino acids: CASSPPSEPDTQYF.

The chain recombines TRBV20-1 with TRBJ2-1, with 11 bases identical to TRBD2. CDR1 is DFQATT, CDR2 SNEGSKA, per germline (reference sequence). This CDR3 spans 13 amino acids. V lost 6 bases, J lost 9 bases, and 7 bases stayed unmatched. The CDR3 DNA sequence: TGCAGTGCGGTAGCGGGGGGGCCGGCTGAGCAGTTCTTC. It encodes CSAVAGGPAEQFF.

The rearrangement links TRBV20-1 to TRBJ2-2; 7 bases match TRBD1. J was trimmed by 6 bases and V by 3 bases; bases with no gene match: 4. Germline V CDR1 and CDR2: DFQATT, SNEGSKA (reference sequence). This CDR3 has 13 residues. The CDR3 DNA reads TGCAGTGCTAGCGTTACAGGGGCCGGGGAGCTGTTTTTT. Protein: CSASVTGAGELFF.

This chain connects TRBV4-2 to TRBJ2-1; 11 nucleotides line up with TRBD2. Germline V gene lookup returns CDR1 LGHNA and CDR2 YNFKEQ. J was trimmed by 0 bases and V by 10 bases; bases with no gene match: 11. The CDR3 extends over 17 amino acids. The CDR3 DNA follows: TGTGCCACCAGTCGGCTAGCGGGAGGAGGCTCCTACAATGAGCAGTTCTTC. Translated, it gives CATSRLAGGGSYNEQFF.

CDR3 loop: CSALSGGAHEQYF. The CDR3, as DNA: TGCAGTGCTCTTAGCGGGGGGGCCCACGAGCAGTACTTC. The chain uses TRBV20-1 and TRBJ2-7; 11 bases line up with TRBD2. The V gene end was trimmed by 5 bases and the J gene end by 5 bases; junction bases not matched to a gene: 5. This CDR3 has 13 amino acids. Germline lookup yields CDR1 DFQATT and CDR2 SNEGSKA (reference sequence).

As to this clonotype: Its ends do not fully match the called genes, so a read error is possible. The V gene is TRBV10-3, the J gene TRBJ1-1; D may be TRBD1 (6 bases). This CDR3 contains 14 residues. Germline lookup yields CDR1 ENHRY and CDR2 SYGVKD. The DNA of the CDR3 is TGTGCCATCAGTGCAGGACAGTTGAACACTGAGGCTTTCTTT. As protein: CAISAGQLNTEAFF.

The rearrangement links TRBV12-3 or TRBV12-4 to TRBJ1-2, with D hard to call. Trimming removed 6 bases at V and 7 bases at J, with 18 bases between. The CDR3 is 14 amino acids. CDR3 bases: TGTGCCAGCAGGCAGACCCGCGGATGGAGTGGCTACACCTTC. It encodes CASRQTRGWSGYTF.

This clonotype was recorded at least ten times. The V gene is TRBV6-5, the J gene TRBJ1-2; weak D call: TRBD1 (5 bases). CDR1 is MNHEY and CDR2 is SVGAGI in the germline V gene. The CDR3 has 12 amino acids. V lost 6 bases and J lost 5, with 10 bases in between. DNA for the CDR3: TGTGCCAGCAGGACAGTTCCTTATGGCTACACCTTC. It is translated as CASRTVPYGYTF.

This clonotype was counted only a few times. The chain links TRBV6-6 to TRBJ1-2; 9 bases are a match to TRBD1. The CDR3 covers 14 residues. V gave up 6 bases and J gave up 3 bases; unmatched junction bases: 5. Germline V gene data show CDR1 as MNHNY and CDR2 as SVGAGI (reference sequence). Here the CDR3 reads CASRGGQGYYGYTF. As DNA, the CDR3 is TGTGCCAGCAGGGGGGGACAGGGTTACTATGGCTACACCTTC.

This clonotype was seen only a few times. The rearrangement uses TRBV10-3 and TRBJ2-7; possible D gene TRBD1, 5 bases. CDR3 size: 11 residues. V lost 6 bases and J 6 bases, leaving 9 bases between the germline ends. Looked up from germline, CDR1 is ENHRY and CDR2 is SYGVKD. CDR3 sequence reads: CAIRTDVEQYF. DNA for the CDR3: TGTGCCATCAGGACAGACGTCGAGCAGTACTTC.

The V gene is TRBV29-1, the J gene TRBJ2-1; TRBD2 matches 10 bases. CDR3 length equals 11 residues. With V trimmed by 7 bases and J by 10 bases, 4 bases remained unmatched. Germline V lookup: CDR1 SQVTM, CDR2 ANQGSEA. CDR3 loop: CSAVAGGEQFF. The CDR3, as DNA: TGCAGCGCCGTAGCGGGAGGAGAGCAGTTCTTC.

This clonotype was seen a handful of times. The V call is TRBV20-1, the J call TRBJ2-1, with D uncertain. Trimming removed 6 bases from V and 5 bases from J, with 8 bases in between. Germline CDR1 and CDR2: DFQATT and SNEGSKA (reference sequence). CDR3 length: 11 residues. The CDR3 nucleotides are TGCAGTGCACCCACCCACAATGAGCAGTTCTTC. Amino acids: CSAPTHNEQFF.